This T cell receptor beta chain emerged from a study of OX40 agonist ivuxolimab in advanced cancers. Study details: The patients received agonistic anti-OX40 (CD134) antibody ivuxolimab. Study-level points and caveats: In the 0.1 to 3.0 mg/kg range, CD4+ and CD8+ blood T cells had expanded clonally by week 6. CD8+ T cells showed, on average, more clonal expansion than CD4+ cells. Clonal expansion among partial responders at 0.1-3.0 mg/kg ranked near the lowest.

A word on this clone: The antigen is not known.

Produced via immunoSEQ multiplex PCR; TCRdb's table is partial and in-frame only. The data show about 88,000 clones, about 83% seen once. CDR1 MNHNS and CDR2 SASEGT come from the germline V gene. The CDR3 runs 15 residues. J was trimmed by 5 bases and V by 0 bases; bases with no gene match: 5. The TCR was taken from an adult with an advanced solid tumor such as melanoma, head and neck, liver or kidney cancer. V usage is TRBV6-1 and J usage is TRBJ1-1, with TRBD1 matching 8 bases. Material: CD4+ or CD8+ T cells sorted from blood, obtained in a trial of the OX40 agonist ivuxolimab. For the CDR3, the DNA is TGTGCCAGCAGTGAAGCGAGGACAGGGACGACTGAAGCTTTCTTT. Its translation is CASSEARTGTTEAFF.